The 21 T cell receptor beta chains below were found in one sample sequenced in a study of cytomegalovirus exposure and HLA in healthy donors. Sequencing used immunoSEQ multiplex PCR; TCRdb keeps in-frame clones, though not all of them. Among about 120,000 clones listed, roughly nine tenths were seen once. The source material was PBMCs. These receptors all come from a woman under 30 in good health and CMV-seronegative.

The chain joins TRBV6-1 to TRBJ2-7; perhaps TRBD1 as D (5 bases). Germline CDR1 MNHNS, CDR2 SASEGT. The CDR3 runs to 12 residues. Trimming removed 4 bases at V and 4 bases at J, with 8 bases between. CDR3 region: CASSGRTYEQYF. Written as DNA, the CDR3 is TGTGCCAGCAGTGGTCGGACATACGAGCAGTACTTC.

The chain joins TRBV19 to TRBJ2-3; 8 bases are shared with TRBD2. Germline-derived CDR1 and CDR2 are LNHDA and SQIVND (reference sequence). V lost 3 bases, J lost 5 bases, and 4 bases stayed unmatched. This CDR3 comprises 14 residues. CDR3 sequence: CASSIRGGVDTQYF. The CDR3 DNA reads TGTGCCAGTAGTATCCGGGGGGGCGTAGATACGCAGTATTTT.

This chain links TRBV5-1 with TRBJ1-2, with 7 bases fitting TRBD1. Trimming removed 7 bases from V and 8 bases from J; junction bases left unmatched: 20. Germline-derived CDR1 and CDR2 are SGHRS and YFSETQ. The CDR3 is 16 amino acids. The CDR3 region has the DNA TGCGCCAGCGGGGGACAGATCCTTTCTTCTATGGCGGGCTACACCTTC. Translated, it gives CASGGQILSSMAGYTF.

The gene calls are TRBV9 and TRBJ1-2, with 10 bases matching TRBD1. Germline-derived CDR1 and CDR2 are SGDLS and YYNGEE. Losses at the gene ends were 5 bases for V and 4 bases for J; bases not matched to a gene: 2. This CDR3 has 13 residues. As DNA, the CDR3 is TGTGCCAGCAGGGGACAGGGGAGCTATGGCTACACCTTC. It translates to CASRGQGSYGYTF.

This clone occurred a few times. The genes are TRBV6-5 and TRBJ1-2; possible D gene TRBD1, 6 bases. The V gene's germline CDR1 is MNHEY and CDR2 SVGAGI. This CDR3 has 13 residues. V was cut by 5 bases and J by 4 bases, with 11 bases left in between. CDR3 sequence: CASSPGQSYGYTF. CDR3 DNA sequence: TGTGCCAGCAGTCCCGGACAGTCCTATGGCTACACCTTC.

V and J are TRBV9 and TRBJ1-2; 7 nucleotides match TRBD1. V was pared by 3 bases and J by 7 bases, with 12 bases of the junction left unmatched. This CDR3 is built from 15 residues. Per germline, CDR1 SGDLS and CDR2 YYNGEE. Here the CDR3 reads CASSAQTGMWVGYTF. The CDR3 region has the DNA TGTGCCAGCAGCGCCCAGACAGGGATGTGGGTTGGCTACACCTTC.

The rearrangement links TRBV6-5 to TRBJ1-2; 8 bases agree with TRBD1. V trimming: 6 bases; J trimming: 6 bases; junction bases outside the gene matches: 15. Germline V gene data show CDR1 as MNHEY and CDR2 as SVGAGI. This CDR3 region has 16 residues. The CDR3: CASRYGRTGLRDGYTF. Written as DNA, the CDR3 is TGTGCCAGCAGATACGGACGGACAGGGTTAAGGGATGGCTACACCTTC.

The chain employs TRBV5-6 and TRBJ1-2, with a tentative D call TRBD1 (5 bases). V lost 4 bases and J lost 8, with 33 bases in between. The CDR3 covers 19 residues. Germline CDR1 and CDR2: SGHDT and YYEEEE. The CDR3 DNA is TGTGCCAGCAGCCGACTCGCGGTTGGGGGGATAGGAGCCAGGTTCGGCTACACCTTC. Its protein product is CASSRLAVGGIGARFGYTF.

The J gene is TRBJ2-4, the V gene TRBV29-1; 7 bases map to TRBD2. V was clipped by 6 bases and J by 2 bases; unmatched bases: 10. CDR3 size: 15 residues. Per germline, CDR1 SQVTM and CDR2 ANQGSEA. In DNA form, the CDR3 reads TGCAGCGTCGTCTTGGGGGGGTCTCCCAAAAACATTCAGTACTTC. It codes for CSVVLGGSPKNIQYF.

The chain recombines TRBV5-1 with TRBJ1-1, with D perhaps matching TRBD1 (6 bases). Germline V gives CDR1 SGHRS, CDR2 YFSETQ. V was shortened by 0 bases and J by 1 base, with 16 bases between the two germline ends. This CDR3 region has 17 residues. The CDR3 protein is CASSLGATGQENTEAFF. DNA for the CDR3: TGCGCCAGCAGCTTGGGGGCTACAGGGCAGGAGAACACTGAAGCTTTCTTT.

The gene calls are TRBV5-1 and TRBJ1-3; 8 bases are a match to TRBD1. This CDR3 is 16 amino acids long. Germline-derived CDR1 and CDR2 are SGHRS and YFSETQ. The V and J ends lost 2 bases and 4 bases, in that order; junction bases with no gene match: 8. Here the CDR3 reads CASSFSGGYPGNTIYF. DNA for the CDR3: TGCGCCAGCAGCTTCTCAGGGGGCTACCCCGGAAACACCATATATTTT.

V usage is TRBV19 and J usage is TRBJ1-1; possibly TRBD1 for D (6 bases). The CDR3 totals 14 residues. The V gene's germline CDR1 is LNHDA and CDR2 SQIVND (reference sequence). V was clipped by 3 bases and J by 1 base, with 9 bases between them. CDR3 bases: TGTGCCAGTAGTATCAGGACAGCGAACACTGAAGCTTTCTTT. Its translation is CASSIRTANTEAFF. The full variable domain, its missing parts supplied by reference TRBV19 and TRBJ1-1, is DGGITQSPKYLFRKEGQNVTLSCEQNLNHDAMYWYRQDPGQGLRLIYYSQIVNDFQKGDIAEGYSVSREKKESFPLTVTSAQKNPTAFYLCASSIRTANTEAFFGQGTRLTVV.

The rearrangement uses TRBV6-5 and TRBJ1-2; D is possibly TRBD1 (6 bases). CDR1 and CDR2 (germline): MNHEY, SVGAGI. The length of the CDR3 is 14 residues. Trimming removed 10 bases at V and 5 bases at J, with 20 bases between. CDR3: CATAGRGALYGYTF. As DNA, the CDR3 is TGTGCCACAGCCGGGCGGGGGGCTTTATATGGCTACACCTTC.

This chain uses TRBV6-6 with TRBJ2-7; the match to TRBD1 covers 7 bases. This CDR3 has 15 amino acids. The germline V gene encodes CDR1 MNHNY and CDR2 SVGAGI (reference sequence). J lost 7 bases, V lost 0 bases, and 9 bases had no gene match. This chain's CDR3 is CASSYSTGPAWEQYF. The CDR3 bases are TGTGCCAGCAGTTACTCGACAGGGCCGGCCTGGGAGCAGTACTTC.

The chain combines TRBV7-6 with TRBJ1-1, with 7 bases lining up with TRBD1. CDR3 length: 16 amino acids. The germline V gene encodes CDR1 SGHVS and CDR2 FNYEAQ. The ends lost 1 base at V and 2 bases at J; junction bases unmatched: 7. In DNA, the CDR3 is TGTGCCAGCAGCTTAGAGGCAGGGGGAAGCAACACTGAAGCTTTCTTT. It yields the protein CASSLEAGGSNTEAFF.

V usage is TRBV14 and J usage is TRBJ1-1, with D perhaps matching TRBD1 (5 bases). CDR1 and CDR2 (germline): SGHDN, FVKESK. This CDR3 is built from 11 residues. Trimming pared 5 bases from V and 11 bases from J, leaving 12 bases between. CDR3 amino acids: CASSTGDGAFF. CDR3 DNA: TGTGCCAGCAGCACGGGGGACGGTGCTTTCTTT.

The rearrangement uses TRBV7-9 and TRBJ2-7; 7 bases fit TRBD2. From germline, CDR1 is SEHNR and CDR2 FQNEAQ (reference sequence). After removal of 8 bases from V and 3 bases from J, the junction contained 13 bases not matched to a gene. This CDR3 has 15 amino acids. CDR3 protein: CASGTAGGSGYEQYF. In DNA form, the CDR3 reads TGTGCCAGCGGCACTGCCGGGGGGAGCGGCTACGAGCAGTACTTC.

The chain's CDR3 is CASSLGSGYGYTF. DNA for the CDR3: TGCGCCAGCAGCTTGGGGAGTGGGTATGGCTACACCTTC. The chain uses TRBV5-1 and TRBJ1-2; D not certain. V lost 0 bases, J lost 5 bases, and 8 bases lay in between. Germline CDR1 is SGHRS and CDR2 is YFSETQ. CDR3 length: 13 amino acids.

The chain uses TRBV10-3 and TRBJ1-2, with 7 bases fitting TRBD1. Germline CDR1 ENHRY, CDR2 SYGVKD. V shed 6 bases, J shed 5 bases, and the junction held 18 bases outside the gene matches. CDR3 length: 17 amino acids. CDR3 in amino acids: CAIRKEYVAGGEYGYTF. The CDR3 DNA reads as TGTGCCATCAGAAAAGAGTATGTGGCAGGGGGAGAATATGGCTACACCTTC.

V and J are TRBV27 and TRBJ2-7; 8 nucleotides align to TRBD1. This CDR3 has 17 residues. Germline V gene sequence: CDR1 MNHEY, CDR2 SMNVEV (reference sequence). J lost 2 bases, V lost 3 bases, and 12 bases had no gene match. The CDR3 is CASSFSGVGQVTYEQYF. CDR3 DNA sequence: TGTGCCAGCAGTTTCTCGGGTGTGGGACAGGTGACCTACGAGCAGTACTTC.

This clone was seen once. V gene TRBV2 combines with J gene TRBJ1-5, with D possibly matching TRBD1 (6 bases). V lost 4 bases and J 0 bases, leaving 13 bases between the germline ends. The CDR3 is 16 amino acids. The germline gives CDR1 SNHLY, CDR2 FYNNEI. CDR3 residues: CASSVSRGYSNQPQHF. The CDR3 DNA is TGTGCCAGCAGTGTAAGCAGGGGTTATAGCAATCAGCCCCAGCATTTT. The variable domain in full, completed from reference TRBV2 and TRBJ1-5, reads EPEVTQTPSHQVTQMGQEVILRCVPISNHLYFYWYRQILGQKVEFLVSFYNNEISEKSEIFDDQFSVERPDGSNFTLKIRSTKLEDSAMYFCASSVSRGYSNQPQHFGDGTRLSIL.